Listed below are T cell receptor beta chains from one sample, sequenced in a study of blood T cell repertoires in COVID-19. Assay used: immunoSEQ multiplex PCR; TCRdb lists only in-frame clones, some missing. The sample consists of over 120,000 clones, 80% to 90% of them appearing once. Sequenced sample: peripheral blood. Receptors originate from a woman aged 50 to 60 with acute or convalescent COVID-19. Both conserved end residues are part of each CDR3. D genes are given only for firm matches. The size entry is marked missing in some rows and otherwise reads once, few, many or a size class.

abundance	v_gene	j_gene	d_gene	CDR3nt	CDR3aa
-	TRBV18	TRBJ1-1	-	TGTGCCAGCTCACTCAAGGCGGAGAACACTGAAGCTTTCTTT	CASSLKAENTEAFF
once	TRBV10-2	TRBJ1-2	TRBD1	TGCGCCAGCACCGACACAGGGGCGGGAGGCTACACCTTC	CASTDTGAGGYTF
-	TRBV28	TRBJ1-3	-	TGTGCCAGCACAATCTACTCTGGAAACACCATATATTTT	CASTIYSGNTIYF
-	TRBV7-8	TRBJ1-4	-	TGTGCCAGCAGCTTGTGGGGGGGGGAAAAACTGTTTTTT	CASSLWGGEKLFF
-	TRBV5-4	TRBJ2-1	TRBD2	TGTGCCAGCAGCCCACCAGGTAGCGGGAGTGTATATGAGCAGTTCTTC	CASSPPGSGSVYEQFF
-	TRBV19	TRBJ1-2	-	TGTGCCAGTAGTCGACAGTACTATGGCTACACCTTC	CASSRQYYGYTF
-	TRBV14	TRBJ1-1	TRBD1	TGTGCCAGCAGCCAAGATTTTGCGACAGGGGGCTGGGACACTGAAGCTTTCTTT	CASSQDFATGGWDTEAFF
-	TRBV6-7	TRBJ2-7	TRBD1	TGTGCCAGCAGTTACGCCAGGACAGGGGGCTACGAGCAGTACTTC	CASSYARTGGYEQYF
-	TRBV7-9	TRBJ2-2	-	TGTGCCAGCAGCTTTTTGACGGGGAACACCGGGGAGCTGTTTTTT	CASSFLTGNTGELFF
-	TRBV27	TRBJ2-7	TRBD1	TGTGCCAGCAGAACAGGGGGCATTTCCTACGAGCAGTACTTC	CASRTGGISYEQYF
-	TRBV5-1	TRBJ1-1	TRBD1	TGCGCCAGCAGCTGGGACAGGGGGCTATTGAACACTGAAGCTTTCTTT	CASSWDRGLLNTEAFF
-	TRBV7-8	TRBJ1-3	-	TGTGCCAGCAGCTTAGGACACTCTGGAAACACCATATATTTT	CASSLGHSGNTIYF
-	TRBV5-4	TRBJ1-1	-	TGTGCCAGCAGCTTGGGACAGGTGATGAACACTGAAGCTTTCTTT	CASSLGQVMNTEAFF
-	TRBV18	TRBJ1-1	TRBD1	TGTGCCAGCTCAACCGGACAGGGTAGTTGGAACACTGAAGCTTTCTTT	CASSTGQGSWNTEAFF
-	TRBV19	TRBJ1-1	-	TGTGCCAGTAGTTTATCCGCAGGGTCGAACACTGAAGCTTTCTTT	CASSLSAGSNTEAFF
-	TRBV5-1	TRBJ2-7	TRBD2	TGCGCCAGCAGCCGGGCCATAGCGGGAGGTCACAACGAGCAGTACTTC	CASSRAIAGGHNEQYF
-	TRBV27	TRBJ1-1	TRBD1	TGTGCCAGCAGTTTGGGGGACAGGGCATACACTGAAGCTTTCTTT	CASSLGDRAYTEAFF
-	TRBV29-1	TRBJ2-1	TRBD2	TGCAGCGTGCTCGGGACTAGGGACTACAATGAGCAGTTCTTC	CSVLGTRDYNEQFF
-	TRBV25-1	TRBJ1-4	-	TGTGCCAGCAGTGAAGGACAGCTTAATGAAAAACTGTTTTTT	CASSEGQLNEKLFF
few	TRBV3-1/TRBV3-2	TRBJ1-3	-	TGTGCCAGCAGCCAAGGAAGCGGGGCGGAAAACACCATATATTTT	CASSQGSGAENTIYF
-	TRBV5-4	TRBJ1-1	-	TGTGCCAGCAGCGGGGCCGTGAACACTGAAGCTTTCTTT	CASSGAVNTEAFF
few	TRBV5-1	TRBJ1-4	TRBD1	TGCGCCAGCAGCTTGGGTCGGACAGGGGGTGGTGAAAAACTGTTTTTT	CASSLGRTGGGEKLFF
-	TRBV19	TRBJ1-5	-	TGTGCCAGTAGTGACTTCGGGGGAGGCAATCAGCCCCAGCATTTT	CASSDFGGGNQPQHF
-	TRBV27	TRBJ1-5	-	TGTGCCAGCAGTTTATCCCCGGGGGGGATGATAGCTAATCAGCCCCAGCATTTT	CASSLSPGGMIANQPQHF
-	TRBV5-1	TRBJ1-3	-	TGCGCCAGCAGCTCTCTGGGCAGAGGAAACACCATATATTTT	CASSSLGRGNTIYF
-	TRBV12-3/TRBV12-4	TRBJ2-1	TRBD2	TGTGCCAGCAAGCGGGAGCCGCCGAATGAGCAGTTCTTC	CASKREPPNEQFF
-	TRBV12-3/TRBV12-4	TRBJ1-2	-	TGTGCCAGCAGTTTGACAGATTTCTATGGCTACACCTTC	CASSLTDFYGYTF
once	TRBV28	TRBJ2-1	TRBD1	TGTGCCAGCAGTCCGACCGGGACAGGGGTAAACAATGAGCAGTTCTTC	CASSPTGTGVNNEQFF
few	TRBV3-1/TRBV3-2	TRBJ2-4	-	TGTGCCAGCAGCCAAGAGATCGGGATCTTAGCCAAAAACATTCAGTACTTC	CASSQEIGILAKNIQYF
few	TRBV7-9	TRBJ2-1	TRBD1	TGTGCCAGCAGCTTAGGACAGGGCCCCAATGAGCAGTTCTTC	CASSLGQGPNEQFF
-	TRBV9	TRBJ2-1	TRBD2	TGTGCCAGCAGCGTCCGACTAGCGGGAGCTGTCAATGAGCAGTTCTTC	CASSVRLAGAVNEQFF
-	TRBV9	TRBJ1-5	-	TGTGCCAGCAGCGTAGCAGGTACCCAGCCCCAGCATTTT	CASSVAGTQPQHF
few	TRBV6-5	TRBJ2-7	-	TGTGCCAGCAGTTACCCCCGAGGCGAGCAGTACTTC	CASSYPRGEQYF
-	TRBV19	TRBJ1-5	-	TGTGCCAGTAGTATAGTGGGGGGTTCCAATCAGCCCCAGCATTTT	CASSIVGGSNQPQHF
-	TRBV6-5	TRBJ1-5	-	TGTGCCAGCAGTTACGGCGTCAGGCGAAGGCAGCCCCAGCATTTT	CASSYGVRRRQPQHF
once	TRBV5-8	TRBJ2-1	TRBD2	TGTGCCAGCAGCTTGGGGGGGAGGGCCAATTACAATGAGCAGTTCTTC	CASSLGGRANYNEQFF
-	TRBV5-5	TRBJ2-3	TRBD2	TGTGCCAGCAGCTTTAGCGGGAGGGCCGCAGATACGCAGTATTTT	CASSFSGRAADTQYF
-	TRBV3-1/TRBV3-2	TRBJ1-2	-	TGTGCCAGCAGCCAGGGGACCTCACGGGGGGTCTATGGCTACACCTTC	CASSQGTSRGVYGYTF
-	TRBV5-1	TRBJ2-3	TRBD2	TGCGCCAGCCGACTAGCGGTGGCAGATACGCAGTATTTT	CASRLAVADTQYF
-	TRBV6-5	TRBJ1-2	TRBD1	TGTGCCAGCAGTACTACGAGGGGGCAGGGAGGCTACACCTTC	CASSTTRGQGGYTF
-	TRBV27	TRBJ1-6	-	TGTGCCAGCAGTACCCAACGGACAGAAAATAATTCACCCCTCCACTTT	CASSTQRTENNSPLHF
-	TRBV6-1	TRBJ2-7	TRBD1	TGTGCCAGCAGTGACATGGGGGACAGGGGGCGTTACGAGCAGTACTTC	CASSDMGDRGRYEQYF
-	TRBV29-1	TRBJ1-2	TRBD1	TGCAGCGTTTGGACAGGAGTAGGGGGCTACACCTTC	CSVWTGVGGYTF
-	TRBV11-3	TRBJ2-1	-	TGTGCCAGCAGCTTAAACAGTTTGCTGAGCAATGAGCAGTTCTTC	CASSLNSLLSNEQFF
-	TRBV3-1/TRBV3-2	TRBJ2-1	-	TGTGCCAGCAGCCAAGGGTTAGCAGGGAATGAGCAGTTCTTC	CASSQGLAGNEQFF
-	TRBV27	TRBJ1-2	TRBD1	TGTGCCAGCAGTCCAACAGGGGTGGGTCCGGGCTATGGCTACACCTTC	CASSPTGVGPGYGYTF